This T cell receptor (beta chain) originates from a study of technical replicates of blood from a handful of donors. Germline loops: CDR1 SGHRS, CDR2 YFSETQ. The CDR3 loop spans 14 amino acids. V lost 2 bases to trimming and J lost 4 bases; unmatched junction nucleotides: 3. Some clones are missing from TCRdb's copy, which holds only in-frame ones; the method was immunoSEQ multiplex PCR. The table shows 70,000 or so clones, with 95% to 99% occurring only once. Sequences were obtained from T cells isolated from PBMCs. The chain recombines TRBV5-1 with TRBJ2-1; 7 nucleotides line up with TRBD2. This clonotype was sampled from a human donor in good health. CDR3 coding DNA: TGCGCCAGCAGCTTTTGGCGGGGGTACAATGAGCAGTTCTTC. Translation gives CASSFWRGYNEQFF. The full variable domain, completed using reference TRBV5-1 and TRBJ2-1, is KAGVTQTPRYLIKTRGQQVTLSCSPISGHRSVSWYQQTPGQGLQFLFEYFSETQRNKGNFPGRFSGRQFSNSRSEMNVSTLELGDSALYLCASSFWRGYNEQFFGPGTRLTVL.